This T cell receptor beta chain appears in the sequencing data of a study of cytomegalovirus exposure and HLA in healthy donors. Study results and limitations: When the data were analyzed later, several of the most significant clusters appeared to be linked to common viral pathogens.

A word on this clone: The antigen is unknown.

The CDR3 spans 14 residues. V was shortened by 2 bases and J by 4 bases, with 9 bases between the two germline ends. Germline loops: CDR1 SGHRS, CDR2 YFSETQ. Primers: 60 Vbeta forward and 13 Jbeta reverse. Sequencing was performed with immunoSEQ multiplex PCR; in TCRdb, only in-frame clones are kept and a portion is missing. The sample holds around 200,000 clones, roughly four fifths seen once. Sample: PBMCs. This receptor was taken from a man aged 45-65 years in good health and CMV-seronegative. The chain employs TRBV5-1 and TRBJ1-4; possible D gene TRBD1, 6 bases. The DNA of the CDR3 is TGCGCCAGCAGCTTCAACAGGGATAATGAAAAACTGTTTTTT. The encoded protein is CASSFNRDNEKLFF.